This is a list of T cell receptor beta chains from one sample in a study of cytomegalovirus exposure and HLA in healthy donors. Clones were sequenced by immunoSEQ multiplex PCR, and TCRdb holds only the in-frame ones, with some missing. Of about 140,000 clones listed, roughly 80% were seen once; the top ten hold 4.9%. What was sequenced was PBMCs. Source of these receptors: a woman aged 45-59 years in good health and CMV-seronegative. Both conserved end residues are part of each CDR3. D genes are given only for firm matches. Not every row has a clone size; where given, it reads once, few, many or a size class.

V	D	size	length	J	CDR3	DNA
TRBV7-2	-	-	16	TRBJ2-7	CASSLDGGTAVYEQYF	TGTGCCAGCAGCTTAGATGGAGGGACAGCGGTCTACGAGCAGTACTTC
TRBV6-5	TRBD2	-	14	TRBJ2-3	CASSFGNQGGAQYF	TGTGCCAGCAGTTTCGGGAATCAGGGAGGGGCGCAGTATTTT
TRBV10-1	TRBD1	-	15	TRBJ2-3	CASSEGQGARDTQYF	TGCGCCAGCAGTGAGGGACAGGGGGCAAGAGATACGCAGTATTTT
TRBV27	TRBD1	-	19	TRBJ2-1	CASSPGQGAQTSSYNEQFF	TGTGCCAGCAGTCCCGGACAGGGGGCCCAAACGAGCTCCTACAATGAGCAGTTCTTC
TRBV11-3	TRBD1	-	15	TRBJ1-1	CASSSGTGRSTEAFF	TGTGCCAGCAGCTCCGGGACAGGGCGGAGCACTGAAGCTTTCTTT
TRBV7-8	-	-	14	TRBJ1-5	CASSPRRGNQPQHF	TGTGCCAGCAGCCCAAGGAGGGGCAATCAGCCCCAGCATTTT
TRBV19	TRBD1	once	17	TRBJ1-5	CASSIPRAGGFDQPQHF	TGTGCCAGTAGTATCCCTCGGGCAGGGGGTTTCGATCAGCCCCAGCATTTT
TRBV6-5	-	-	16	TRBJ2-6	CASSYRQPSGANVLTF	TGTGCCAGCAGTTATCGACAGCCCTCTGGGGCCAACGTCCTGACTTTC
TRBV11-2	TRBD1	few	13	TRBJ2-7	CASSHRDRYEQYF	TGTGCCAGCAGCCACCGGGACAGATACGAGCAGTACTTC
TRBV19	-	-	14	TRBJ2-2	CATNPRGSAGELFF	TGTGCAACAAACCCCCGGGGATCTGCCGGGGAGCTGTTTTTT
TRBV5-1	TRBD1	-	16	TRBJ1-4	CASSPRQGATNEKLFF	TGCGCCAGCAGCCCCCGACAGGGGGCAACTAATGAAAAACTGTTTTTT
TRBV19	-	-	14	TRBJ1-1	CASSTMIRNTEAFF	TGTGCCAGTAGTACTATGATCCGGAACACTGAAGCTTTCTTT
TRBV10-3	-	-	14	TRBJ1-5	CAISEFSRAQPQHF	TGTGCCATCAGTGAGTTTTCCAGGGCACAGCCCCAGCATTTT
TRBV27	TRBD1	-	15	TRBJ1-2	CASSRTGDLFYGYTF	TGTGCCAGCAGTCGGACAGGGGACTTGTTCTATGGCTACACCTTC
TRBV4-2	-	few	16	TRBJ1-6	CASSQEGDSTGSPLHF	TGTGCCAGCAGCCAAGAAGGAGACTCCACCGGATCACCCCTCCACTTT
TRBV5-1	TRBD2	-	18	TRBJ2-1	CASSPGTSGGAKYNEQFF	TGCGCCAGCAGCCCCGGGACTAGCGGGGGGGCGAAGTACAATGAGCAGTTCTTC